This is a list of T cell receptor beta chains from one sample in a study of PD-1 blockade in classical Hodgkin lymphoma. Assay: immunoSEQ multiplex PCR; the TCRdb copy retains only in-frame clones and omits some. Altogether tens of thousands of clones are present, about 83% being singletons, with the ten largest covering more than 15%. Sequences were derived from peripheral blood mononuclear cells (PBMCs), sampled before the fourth cycle of nivolumab. The receptors originated from a human donor with classical Hodgkin lymphoma. The CDR3 runs from the conserved cysteine through the conserved F or W. The D gene is left open where the match is weak. Part of the rows lack a size; the others show once, few, many or a class for expanded clones.

size: .; D: .; length: 12; V: TRBV6-1; J: TRBJ2-7; DNA: TGTGCCAGCAATTCGGACAGCTACGAGCAGTACTTC; CDR3: CASNSDSYEQYF
size: .; D: TRBD1; length: 15; V: TRBV2; J: TRBJ2-2; DNA: TGTGCCACCCTTCCAGGGGGCGGGAACACCGGGGAGCTGTTTTTT; CDR3: CATLPGGGNTGELFF
size: .; D: .; length: 14; V: TRBV10-3; J: TRBJ2-3; DNA: TGTGCCATCAGTGAGGGGCTTAGCACAGATACGCAGTATTTT; CDR3: CAISEGLSTDTQYF
size: many; D: TRBD1; length: 15; V: TRBV7-6; J: TRBJ2-7; DNA: TGTGCCAGCAGCCCGGCCGGGACAGGGGTTGGCGAGCAGTACTTC; CDR3: CASSPAGTGVGEQYF
size: .; D: TRBD2; length: 16; V: TRBV11-3; J: TRBJ2-7; DNA: TGTGCCAGCAGCTTAGGGGGACTAGCGGATGGCGTCAAGCAGTACTTC; CDR3: CASSLGGLADGVKQYF
size: .; D: .; length: 13; V: TRBV18; J: TRBJ2-7; DNA: TGTGCCAGCTCACCACCGGTCCGGGAGGAGCAGTACTTC; CDR3: CASSPPVREEQYF
size: .; D: TRBD2; length: 17; V: TRBV7-9; J: TRBJ2-1; DNA: TGTGCCAGCAGCCGATCACCGCGGACTAGCGGGAGTCTTGAGCAGTTCTTC; CDR3: CASSRSPRTSGSLEQFF
size: .; D: .; length: 13; V: TRBV14; J: TRBJ1-2; DNA: TGTGCCAGCAGCCTAAAGGCCGGGTTTGGCTACACCTTC; CDR3: CASSLKAGFGYTF
size: once; D: .; length: 15; V: TRBV5-4; J: TRBJ2-7; DNA: TGTGCCAGCAGCCACAAAACCAGGACCGCCTACGAGCAGTACTTC; CDR3: CASSHKTRTAYEQYF
size: .; D: TRBD2; length: 14; V: TRBV27; J: TRBJ2-7; DNA: TGTGCCAGCAGGCCTAGCGGGAGCCCCTACGAGCAGTACTTC; CDR3: CASRPSGSPYEQYF
size: .; D: .; length: 14; V: TRBV7-6; J: TRBJ2-5; DNA: TGTGCCAGCGGAAAAGACCCCGCCGACGGGACCCAGTACTTC; CDR3: CASGKDPADGTQYF
size: .; D: .; length: 17; V: TRBV18; J: TRBJ1-1; DNA: TGTGCCAGCTCACCACTTCCTCCCGGTCTCCAGAACACTGAAGCTTTCTTT; CDR3: CASSPLPPGLQNTEAFF
size: .; D: TRBD2; length: 16; V: TRBV6-1; J: TRBJ2-1; DNA: TGTGCCAGCAGTGGACTAGCGGCACCCTCCTACAATGAGCAGTTCTTC; CDR3: CASSGLAAPSYNEQFF
size: once; D: TRBD1; length: 13; V: TRBV5-1; J: TRBJ1-1; DNA: TGCGCCAGCAGCCCGGTCCCCACAGGGGGAGCTTTCTTT; CDR3: CASSPVPTGGAFF
size: once; D: .; length: 12; V: TRBV10-3; J: TRBJ2-1; DNA: TGTGCCATCAAGGATGTGGGTAATGAGCAGTTCTTC; CDR3: CAIKDVGNEQFF
size: .; D: TRBD1; length: 15; V: TRBV28; J: TRBJ1-4; DNA: TGTGCCAGCAGTCAGACAGGGGCGGCGAATGAAAAACTGTTTTTT; CDR3: CASSQTGAANEKLFF